The 19 T cell receptor beta chains reported below all come from one sample, sequenced in a study of PD-1 blockade in classical Hodgkin lymphoma (dated by TCRdb to 2019 to 2021). This specimen's time point label, per the study, means: cycle 4 day 1 (C4D1), after less than 7 weeks of nivolumab. All trial patients had relapsed after autologous stem cell transplantation, with cohorts A, B and C differing in prior brentuximab vedotin exposure. The library was generated by the immunoSEQ multiplex PCR assay. As stored in TCRdb, this immuneACCESS dataset retains in-frame rearrangements with V and J assigned. A fraction of the clones does not appear; measured against another copy, unresolved V genes explain less than half of the discrepancy, and the remainder lacks a known reason. Counted in this sample were approximately 84,000 clones; 65% to 85% of them appeared once. About 17% of the sample belongs to the ten largest clones.

The sample here was peripheral blood mononuclear cells (PBMCs), taken before the fourth cycle of nivolumab. Receptors were obtained from a human donor with classical Hodgkin lymphoma.

The rearrangement joins TRBV30 to TRBJ1-6; 7 nucleotides agree with TRBD1. The CDR3 loop spans 16 amino acids. CDR1 is GTSNPN and CDR2 is SVGIG in the germline V gene (reference sequence). V dropped 4 bases and J dropped 3; count of bases not matched to a gene: 9. Here the CDR3 reads CAWIMGTANYNSPLHF. For the CDR3, the DNA is TGTGCCTGGATCATGGGGACAGCAAACTATAATTCACCCCTCCACTTT.

The V gene is TRBV7-2, the J gene TRBJ2-2, with 9 bases aligning to TRBD2. CDR1 is SGHTA, CDR2 FQGNSA, per germline. The CDR3 runs 15 residues. J gave up 5 bases and V 5 bases, and 6 bases lay outside the gene matches. The CDR3 nucleotides read TGTGCCAGCAGCATTGTGGCGGGAGGGACCGGGGAGCTGTTTTTT. It is translated as CASSIVAGGTGELFF.

The gene calls are TRBV11-2 and TRBJ2-1, with 8 bases that match TRBD2. Germline V gene sequence: CDR1 SGHAT, CDR2 FQNNGV. The trim removed 5 bases at V and 5 bases at J, leaving 8 bases unmatched. CDR3 length equals 15 residues. The CDR3 here is CASSRSGTYHNEQFF. The CDR3 region has the DNA TGTGCCAGCAGCCGTAGCGGGACTTACCACAATGAGCAGTTCTTC.

V is TRBV13 and J is TRBJ2-1, with TRBD2 matching 7 bases. After removal of 2 bases from V and 7 bases from J, the junction contained 2 bases not matched to a gene. This CDR3 is built from 13 residues. The V gene's germline CDR1 is PRHDT and CDR2 FYEKMQ (reference sequence). The CDR3 DNA follows: TGTGCCAGCAGCTTACGAGCGGGAAATGAGCAGTTCTTC. Translating gives CASSLRAGNEQFF.

The count of this clone is one. V gene TRBV29-1 combines with J gene TRBJ1-5, with D uncertain. The germline CDR1 and CDR2 sequences are SQVTM and ANQGSEA. Trimming cost V 6 bases and J 2 bases, with 11 bases left between them. The CDR3 covers 13 residues. CDR3: CSVSGEGNQPQHF. CDR3 nucleotide sequence: TGCAGCGTAAGCGGGGAGGGCAATCAGCCCCAGCATTTT.

The rearrangement links TRBV6-6 to TRBJ2-1, with D perhaps TRBD1 or TRBD2 (5 bases each). The CDR3 has 13 amino acids. Germline V CDR1 and CDR2: MNHNY, SVGAGI (reference sequence). The germline V and J ends were trimmed by 6 bases and 5 bases, with 11 bases remaining between them. CDR3 residues: CASRLDSNNEQFF. The CDR3 coding sequence is TGTGCCAGCAGACTAGACAGTAACAATGAGCAGTTCTTC.

The chain combines TRBV7-2 with TRBJ2-1, with D possibly matching TRBD2 (6 bases). Germline loops: CDR1 SGHTA, CDR2 FQGNSA. The ends were cut back, 5 bases at V and 3 bases at J, with 14 bases in the middle. This CDR3 comprises 15 residues. Here the CDR3 reads CASSVRGEFYNEQFF. As DNA, the CDR3 is TGTGCCAGCAGCGTACGCGGGGAGTTCTACAATGAGCAGTTCTTC.

This clone was counted a single time. The rearrangement links TRBV7-9 to TRBJ1-2; possibly TRBD1 for D (6 bases). Trimming removed 0 bases from V and 4 bases from J, with 12 bases in between. Germline lookup yields CDR1 SEHNR and CDR2 FQNEAQ (reference sequence). The CDR3 runs to 15 residues. In DNA form, the CDR3 reads TGTGCCAGCAGCTTAGCCGGAGGACAGCTCTATGGCTACACCTTC. Its protein is CASSLAGGQLYGYTF.

This chain links TRBV6-1 with TRBJ1-5; TRBD1 matches at 7 bases. Germline loops: CDR1 MNHNS, CDR2 SASEGT. The trim removed 4 bases at V and 0 bases at J, leaving 9 bases unmatched. CDR3 length: 17 amino acids. CDR3 in amino acids: CASSGEGGSGSNQPQHF. CDR3 nucleotide sequence: TGTGCCAGCAGTGGAGAAGGGGGCTCGGGTAGCAATCAGCCCCAGCATTTT.

The chain couples TRBV10-3 to TRBJ2-2; the D gene is possibly TRBD2 (6 bases). CDR1 and CDR2 from the germline V gene are ENHRY and SYGVKD. The CDR3 extends over 14 amino acids. V shed 4 bases and J shed 2 bases, with 8 bases lying between them. This CDR3 reads CAISAGLNTGELFF. The DNA of the CDR3 is TGTGCCATCAGTGCCGGACTAAACACCGGGGAGCTGTTTTTT.

The DNA for the CDR3 is TGTGCCACCAGCAGGAGGACCGCAGGGGACAGGGGTGAAAAACTGTTTTTT. Translating gives CATSRRTAGDRGEKLFF. This chain links TRBV15 with TRBJ1-4; the match to TRBD1 covers 10 bases. The CDR3 extends over 17 amino acids. V lost 3 bases to trimming and J lost 7 bases; unmatched junction nucleotides: 11. Germline V lookup: CDR1 LNHNV, CDR2 YYDKDF (reference sequence).

The V and J genes are TRBV29-1 and TRBJ1-4; 8 bases fit TRBD1. The CDR3 loop spans 12 amino acids. Trimming took 4 bases from V and 6 from J; bases not matched to a gene: 1. In germline, CDR1 is SQVTM, CDR2 ANQGSEA. The CDR3 DNA is TGCAGCGTTGCACAGGGGGATGAAAAACTGTTTTTT. This encodes CSVAQGDEKLFF.

The chain has TRBV27 and TRBJ2-5; 9 bases fit TRBD1. The CDR3 is 14 residues long. Germline trimming cut 5 bases from V and 5 bases from J; bases unmatched to any gene: 6. The germline gives CDR1 MNHEY, CDR2 SMNVEV (reference sequence). CDR3 sequence reads: CASSPGTGWETQYF. As DNA, the CDR3 is TGTGCCAGCAGTCCTGGGACAGGGTGGGAGACCCAGTACTTC.

The CDR3 loop reads CASSLEGREGQPQHF. The CDR3, as DNA: TGTGCCAGCAGCTTAGAAGGCAGGGAGGGTCAGCCCCAGCATTTT. This chain uses TRBV7-2 with TRBJ1-5, with a tentative D call TRBD1 (5 bases). This CDR3 spans 15 amino acids. V lost 1 base to trimming and J lost 6 bases, with 13 bases between them. CDR1 SGHTA and CDR2 FQGNSA come from the germline V gene.

The chain links TRBV7-9 to TRBJ2-7; possible D gene TRBD2, 6 bases. The germline V gene encodes CDR1 SEHNR and CDR2 FQNEAQ (reference sequence). V lost 5 bases and J 4 bases, leaving 30 bases between the germline ends. CDR3 size: 19 residues. The CDR3 loop reads CASSEGLLRGTTLLYEQYF. The CDR3 region has the DNA TGTGCCAGCAGCGAAGGTCTTCTGCGGGGAACGACCCTTTTGTACGAGCAGTACTTC.

The V and J genes are TRBV19 and TRBJ2-1, with no clear D. V lost 5 bases and J lost 7, with 9 bases in between. The CDR3 runs 12 residues. The germline CDR1 and CDR2 sequences are LNHDA and SQIVND (reference sequence). CDR3 residues: CASSVYGNEQFF. DNA of the CDR3: TGTGCCAGTAGTGTCTATGGGAATGAGCAGTTCTTC.

The chain recombines TRBV27 with TRBJ2-7; the match to TRBD2 covers 11 bases. This CDR3 has 15 amino acids. The V and J ends lost 5 bases and 7 bases, in that order; junction bases with no gene match: 10. Germline lookup yields CDR1 MNHEY and CDR2 SMNVEV (reference sequence). CDR3 residues: CASSQGASGRQEQYF. The CDR3 nucleotides read TGTGCCAGCAGTCAAGGGGCTAGCGGGAGGCAAGAGCAGTACTTC.

This clone has just one count. The V call is TRBV30, the J call TRBJ1-3; a possible D gene is TRBD1 (5 bases). This CDR3 has 13 residues. V was shortened by 2 bases and J by 7 bases, with 12 bases between the two germline ends. Germline V gene sequence: CDR1 GTSNPN, CDR2 SVGIG (reference sequence). The CDR3 DNA follows: TGTGCCTGGAGTCCGGGACCCACGAACACCATATATTTT. Residues: CAWSPGPTNTIYF.

The rearrangement joins TRBV6-1 to TRBJ2-3; 10 bases line up with TRBD2. Germline V gives CDR1 MNHNS, CDR2 SASEGT. J was trimmed by 5 bases and V by 0 bases; bases with no gene match: 5. The CDR3 covers 16 residues. CDR3 DNA sequence: TGTGCCAGCAGTGAAGCGGGGGTAGCGGGAGGAGATACGCAGTATTTT. This codes for CASSEAGVAGGDTQYF.